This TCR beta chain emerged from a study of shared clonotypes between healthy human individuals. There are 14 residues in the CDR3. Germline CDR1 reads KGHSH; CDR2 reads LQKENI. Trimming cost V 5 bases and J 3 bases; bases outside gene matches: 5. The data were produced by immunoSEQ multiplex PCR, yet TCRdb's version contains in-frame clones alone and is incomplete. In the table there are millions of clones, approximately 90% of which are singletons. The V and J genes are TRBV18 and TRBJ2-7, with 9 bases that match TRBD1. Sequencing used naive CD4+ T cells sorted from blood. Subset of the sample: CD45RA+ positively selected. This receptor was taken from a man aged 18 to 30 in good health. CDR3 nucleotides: TGTGCCAGCTCAGGCTCGACAGGGGGCTACGAGCAGTACTTC. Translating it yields CASSGSTGGYEQYF.